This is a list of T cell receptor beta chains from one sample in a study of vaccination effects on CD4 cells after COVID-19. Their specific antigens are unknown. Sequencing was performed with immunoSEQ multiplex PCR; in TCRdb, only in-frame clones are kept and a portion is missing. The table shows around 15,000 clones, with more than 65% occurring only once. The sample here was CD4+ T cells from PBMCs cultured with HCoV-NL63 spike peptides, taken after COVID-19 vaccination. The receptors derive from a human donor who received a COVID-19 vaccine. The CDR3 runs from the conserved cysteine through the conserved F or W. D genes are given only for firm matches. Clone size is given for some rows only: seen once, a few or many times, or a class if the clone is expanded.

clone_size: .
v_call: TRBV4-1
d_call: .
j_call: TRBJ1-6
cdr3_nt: TGCGCCAGCAGCCAAGCCCCAGGGTTAAATTCACCCCTCCACTTT
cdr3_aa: CASSQAPGLNSPLHF

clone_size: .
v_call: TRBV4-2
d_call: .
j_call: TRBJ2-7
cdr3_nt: TGTGCCAGCAGCCCCGACAGGAGCTCCTACGAGCAGTACTTC
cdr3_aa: CASSPDRSSYEQYF

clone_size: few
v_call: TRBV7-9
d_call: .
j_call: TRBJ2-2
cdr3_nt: TGTGCCAGCAGCCCCAGGGTAACCGGGGAGCTGTTTTTT
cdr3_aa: CASSPRVTGELFF

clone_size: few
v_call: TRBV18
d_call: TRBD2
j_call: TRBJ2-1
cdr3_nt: TGTGCCAGCTCACCACCAACTAGCGGGGGCGGCAATGAGCAGTTCTTC
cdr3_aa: CASSPPTSGGGNEQFF

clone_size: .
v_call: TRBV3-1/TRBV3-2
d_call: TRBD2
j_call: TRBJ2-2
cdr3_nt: TGTGCCAGCAGCGAGACTAGCGGGGGGGAAAGCGGGGAGCTGTTTTTT
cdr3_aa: CASSETSGGESGELFF

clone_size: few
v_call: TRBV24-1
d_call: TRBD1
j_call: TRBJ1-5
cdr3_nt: TGTGCCACCAGTATCAGGGGGAATCAGCCCCAGCATTTT
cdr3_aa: CATSIRGNQPQHF

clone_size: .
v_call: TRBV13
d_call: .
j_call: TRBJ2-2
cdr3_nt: TGTGCCAGCAGCTTACAGGGCACCGGGGAGCTGTTTTTT
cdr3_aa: CASSLQGTGELFF

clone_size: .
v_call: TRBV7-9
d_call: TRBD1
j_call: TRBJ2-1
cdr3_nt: TGTGCCAGCAGCGGGACAGGGGAGTGGACCTACAATGAGCAGTTCTTC
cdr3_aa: CASSGTGEWTYNEQFF

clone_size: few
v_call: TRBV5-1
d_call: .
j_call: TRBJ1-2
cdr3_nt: TGCGCCAGCAGCTTGGATGGCAGTACCTATGGCTACACCTTC
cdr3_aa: CASSLDGSTYGYTF

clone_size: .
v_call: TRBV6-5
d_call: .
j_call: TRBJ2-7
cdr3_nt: TGTGCCAGCAGTTACTCCGGAGGGACTGTTTCCTACGAGCAGTACTTC
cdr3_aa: CASSYSGGTVSYEQYF

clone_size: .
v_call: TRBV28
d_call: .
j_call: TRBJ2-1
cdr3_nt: TGTGCCAGCATTTCCCTGGGGGAGGCTTACAATGAGCAGTTCTTC
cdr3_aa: CASISLGEAYNEQFF

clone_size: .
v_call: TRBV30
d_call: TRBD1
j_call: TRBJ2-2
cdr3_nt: TGTGCCTGGAGTCCGGGACAGACAACCTATTTCACCGGGGAGCTGTTTTTT
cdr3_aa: CAWSPGQTTYFTGELFF

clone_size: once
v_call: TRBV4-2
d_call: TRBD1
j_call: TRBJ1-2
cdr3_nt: TGTACCAGCAGCCAAGAGGCAGGGGGAAACTATGGCTACACCTTC
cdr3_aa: CTSSQEAGGNYGYTF

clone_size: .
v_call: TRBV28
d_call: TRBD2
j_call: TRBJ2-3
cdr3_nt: TGTGCCAGCACGAGGGGTCGAGGACTAGCCCCTAAAAGCACAGATACGCAGTATTTT
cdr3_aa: CASTRGRGLAPKSTDTQYF

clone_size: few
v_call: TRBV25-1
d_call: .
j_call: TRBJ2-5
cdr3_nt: TGTGCCAGCAGTGATCGGTTATCTCCACAGATACACCAAGAGACCCAGTACTTC
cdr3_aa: CASSDRLSPQIHQETQYF

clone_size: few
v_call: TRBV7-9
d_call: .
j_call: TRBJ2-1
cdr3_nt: TGTGCCAGCATCCGGGGGACCTCCTACAATGAGCAGTTCTTC
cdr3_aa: CASIRGTSYNEQFF

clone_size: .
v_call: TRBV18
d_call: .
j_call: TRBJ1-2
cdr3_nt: TGTGCCAGCTCACCGTCGCTTCTCTATGGCTACACCTTC
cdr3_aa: CASSPSLLYGYTF

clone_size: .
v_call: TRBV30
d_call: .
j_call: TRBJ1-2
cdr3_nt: TGTGCCTGGATGACCCCCCTCTATGGCTACACCTTC
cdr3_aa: CAWMTPLYGYTF

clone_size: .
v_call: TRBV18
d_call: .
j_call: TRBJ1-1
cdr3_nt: TGTGCCAGCTCACCGTCTCCGGGACACCTTACTGAAGCTTTCTTT
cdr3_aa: CASSPSPGHLTEAFF

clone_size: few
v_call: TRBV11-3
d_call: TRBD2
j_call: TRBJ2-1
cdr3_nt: TGTGCCAGCAGCTTAGATCCTAGCGGCTACAATGAGCAGTTCTTC
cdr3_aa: CASSLDPSGYNEQFF

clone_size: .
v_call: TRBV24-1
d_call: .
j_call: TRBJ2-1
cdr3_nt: TGTGCCACCAGTAGGGAAGCCTACAATGAGCAGTTCTTC
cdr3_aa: CATSREAYNEQFF

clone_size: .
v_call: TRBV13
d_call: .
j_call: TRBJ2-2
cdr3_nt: TGTGCCAGCAGCGTCAGCCGATTCCTAAACACCGGGGAGCTGTTTTTT
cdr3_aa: CASSVSRFLNTGELFF

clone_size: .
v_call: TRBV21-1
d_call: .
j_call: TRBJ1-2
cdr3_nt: TGTGCCAGCAGCAAAGGGGGGGGCAGGGGGTATTGGAACTATGGCTACACCTTC
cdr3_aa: CASSKGGGRGYWNYGYTF

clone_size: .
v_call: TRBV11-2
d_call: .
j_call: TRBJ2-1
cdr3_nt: TGTGCCAGCAGCTTGGACCACGTAGCAGGAGAGCAGTTCTTC
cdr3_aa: CASSLDHVAGEQFF

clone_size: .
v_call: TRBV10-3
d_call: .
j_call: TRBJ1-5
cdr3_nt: TGTGCCATCAGCCCACAGGGCTGGGGAGATCAGCCCCAGCATTTT
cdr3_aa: CAISPQGWGDQPQHF

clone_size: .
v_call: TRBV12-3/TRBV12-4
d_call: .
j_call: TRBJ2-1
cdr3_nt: TGTGCCAGCAGTTTTGCGGGCAGTGCCATTTTCTTC
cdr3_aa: CASSFAGSAIFF

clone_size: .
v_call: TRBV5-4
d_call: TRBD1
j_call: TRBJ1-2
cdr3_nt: TGTGCCAGCAGCTTTCTTGAGGGGGCGGGCGGCTACACCTTC
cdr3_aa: CASSFLEGAGGYTF

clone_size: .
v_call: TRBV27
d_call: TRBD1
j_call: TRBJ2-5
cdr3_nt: TGTGCCAGCAGTTCGAGGACAGGACCCGTTCGTTCGGAGACCCAGTACTTC
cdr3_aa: CASSSRTGPVRSETQYF

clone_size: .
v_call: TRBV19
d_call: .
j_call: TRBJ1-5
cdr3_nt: TGTGCCAGTAGTCTACAGGGTGAGGTTCAGCCCCAGCATTTT
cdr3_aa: CASSLQGEVQPQHF

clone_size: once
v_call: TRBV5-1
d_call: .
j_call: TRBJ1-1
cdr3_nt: TGCGCCAGCAGCTCCCAACAGACGAACACTGAAGCTTTCTTT
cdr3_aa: CASSSQQTNTEAFF

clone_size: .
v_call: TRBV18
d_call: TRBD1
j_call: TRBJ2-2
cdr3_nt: TGTGCCAGCTCACCGACAGGGGGCCGGGACACCGGGGAGCTGTTTTTT
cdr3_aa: CASSPTGGRDTGELFF

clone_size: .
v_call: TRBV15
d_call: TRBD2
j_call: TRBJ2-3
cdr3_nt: TGTGCCACCAGCAGAGATAGTCGGGGGGGCCGACTCGAGGCAGATACGCAGTATTTT
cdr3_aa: CATSRDSRGGRLEADTQYF

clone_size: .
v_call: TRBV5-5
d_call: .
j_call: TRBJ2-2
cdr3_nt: TGTGCCAGCAGCTTGTACGGGAGCGACACCGGGGAGCTGTTTTTT
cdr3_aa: CASSLYGSDTGELFF

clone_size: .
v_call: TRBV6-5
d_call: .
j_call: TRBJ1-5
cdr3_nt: TGTGCCAGCGCTGGGTCACCAGATCAGCCCCAGCATTTT
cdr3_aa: CASAGSPDQPQHF

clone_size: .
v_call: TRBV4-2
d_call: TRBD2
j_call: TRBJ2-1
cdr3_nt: TGTGCCAGCAGCCAAGGGGAGCGGGGGGGTTTCAATGAGCAGTTCTTC
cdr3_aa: CASSQGERGGFNEQFF

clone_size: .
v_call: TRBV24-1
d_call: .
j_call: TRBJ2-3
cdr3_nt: TGTGCCACCCAAGGGACATCCACAGATACGCAGTATTTT
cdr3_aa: CATQGTSTDTQYF

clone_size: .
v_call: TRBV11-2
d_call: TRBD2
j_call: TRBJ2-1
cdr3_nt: TGTGCCAGCAGAAGAGCGGGGGACTACAATGAGCAGTTCTTC
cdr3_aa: CASRRAGDYNEQFF